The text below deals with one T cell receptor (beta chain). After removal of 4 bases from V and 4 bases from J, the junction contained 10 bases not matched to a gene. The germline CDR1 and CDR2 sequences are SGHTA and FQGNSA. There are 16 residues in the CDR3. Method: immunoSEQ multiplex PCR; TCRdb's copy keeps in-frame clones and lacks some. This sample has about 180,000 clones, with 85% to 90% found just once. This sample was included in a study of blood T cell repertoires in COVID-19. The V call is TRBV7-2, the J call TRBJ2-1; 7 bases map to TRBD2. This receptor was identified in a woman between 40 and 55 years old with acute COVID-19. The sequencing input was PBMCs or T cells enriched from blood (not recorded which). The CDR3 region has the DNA TGTGCCAGCAGCTCCCTTCCAGCGGGGACTTACAATGAGCAGTTCTTC. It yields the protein CASSSLPAGTYNEQFF.